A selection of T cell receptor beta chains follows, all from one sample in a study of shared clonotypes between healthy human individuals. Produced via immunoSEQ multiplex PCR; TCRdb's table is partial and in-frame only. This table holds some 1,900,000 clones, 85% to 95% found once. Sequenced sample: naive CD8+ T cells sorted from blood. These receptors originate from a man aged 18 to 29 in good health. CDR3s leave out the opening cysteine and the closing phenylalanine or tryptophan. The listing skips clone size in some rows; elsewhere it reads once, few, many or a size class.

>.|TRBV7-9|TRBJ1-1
ASSRLMENEAF
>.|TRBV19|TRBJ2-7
ASSRSGTYEQY
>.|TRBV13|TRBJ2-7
ASSLSDSPSPEQY
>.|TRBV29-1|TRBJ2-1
SVEGLGSYNEQF
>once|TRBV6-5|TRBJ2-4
ASSSPGGGAKNIQY
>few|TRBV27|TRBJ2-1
ASSLDGSSYNEQF
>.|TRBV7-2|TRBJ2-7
ASSLTGTGVSYEQY
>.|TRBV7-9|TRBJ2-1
AGSLAAYNEQF
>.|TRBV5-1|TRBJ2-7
ASSPLPSLNYEQY
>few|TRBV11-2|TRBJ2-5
ASSLEETQY
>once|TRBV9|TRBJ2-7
ASSVAAGGGYEQY
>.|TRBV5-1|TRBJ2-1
ASSLVVAGDYNEQF
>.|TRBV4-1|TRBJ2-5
ASSQDWGDQETQY
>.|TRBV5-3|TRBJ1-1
ARSLLKTNTEAF
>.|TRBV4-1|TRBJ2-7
ASSHRQTGTYEQY
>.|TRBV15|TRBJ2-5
ATSPDRGRETQY
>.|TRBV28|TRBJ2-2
ASSPETPNGTGELF
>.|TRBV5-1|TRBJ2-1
ASSLKVWDIQSNEQF
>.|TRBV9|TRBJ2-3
ASSPSGSGSATDTQY
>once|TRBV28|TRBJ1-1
ASSLDSGFNTEAF
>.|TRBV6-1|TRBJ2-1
ASSVVLRGSYNEQF
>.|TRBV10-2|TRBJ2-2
ASSEWGPNPAGVPGELF
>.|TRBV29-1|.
SVEYGWDEQY
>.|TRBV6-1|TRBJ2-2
ASSRQGGVAGELF
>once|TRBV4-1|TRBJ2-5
ASSQEAGQGAGTQY
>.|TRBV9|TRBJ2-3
ASSNESPGTSGDSDTQY
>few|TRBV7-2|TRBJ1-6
ASSWTGDPPLH
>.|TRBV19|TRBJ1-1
ASSIVGQSPRDTEAF
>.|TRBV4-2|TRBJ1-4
ASSAAEGGNEKLF
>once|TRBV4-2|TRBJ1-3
ASSPGGNTIY